Below, one TCR beta chain is given with its context. No antigen is known for it. Base quality data are lacking; no much larger clone is found one base away. V is cut by 0 bases and J by 2 bases, and the space between the germline ends is 12 bases. The germline V gene yields KGHDR for CDR1 and SFDVKD for CDR2. The CDR3 spans 16 residues, from the cysteine through the phenylalanine. Only CDR3 DNA is held: 48 bases, read in frame from base 1. The sample comes from a study of regulatory T cells in long-lasting Graves disease (dated by TCRdb to the early 2020s). Notes on the research overall: In the newly diagnosed Graves' disease group, patients had been taking antithyroid drugs for less than 3 months. A total of about 33 samples were covered by TCR sequencing, comprising 13 persistent and around 20 newly diagnosed Graves' disease patients. This study used TCR sequencing and RNA sequencing of peripheral blood to compare persistent Graves' disease patients against newly diagnosed Graves' disease patients. The study was registered as a clinical trial and conducted in China. What the study reported, not specific to this receptor: Only the TCR beta chain was sequenced and analyzed. Persistent Graves' disease patients showed lower TCR Shannon entropy and fewer highly expanded clones than newly diagnosed patients, suggesting clonal expansion. Because the primary lesion, thyroid tissue, could not be accessed, the study looked at peripheral blood alone. As a limitation, the authors acknowledged that the small sample size may reduce accuracy. TRBV28, TRBJ1-2 and TRBJ2-5 were preferentially used in persistent disease, while TRBV20-1 and TRBJ2-1 were favored in newly diagnosed disease. A larger number of public clonotypes was shared among persistent patients (2,741) than among newly diagnosed patients (around 870).

What this sample's time point label stands for: newly diagnosed GD, antithyroid drugs for less than 3 months. For both TCR sequencing and RNA sequencing, RNA was extracted from PBMCs using TRIzol. The diagnosis of Graves' disease followed American Thyroid Association guidelines. Patients were recruited from an endocrinology department in Xi'an, China. Each patient gave approximately 10 milliliters of peripheral blood, collected in an EDTA anticoagulant tube. PBMCs were isolated by Ficoll Paque Plus density gradient separation without further T cell sorting. An Agilent 2100 Bioanalyzer and agarose gel were used to check RNA quality, while a NanoDrop 2000 measured RNA concentration. Library preparation was by multiplex PCR. Sequencing was performed on an Illumina HiSeq 4000. TCR beta libraries were built with iRepertoire HTBI primers and Arm-PCR amplification of CDR3 regions. Gel purification was performed on PCR products prior to sequencing. In the authors' own workflow: A total of some 60 TRBV and some 15 TRBJ segments were identified across samples and were used for gene usage analysis of CDR3 amino acid clonotypes. Filtered high-quality paired reads were merged into contigs using COPE and FqMerger. BLAST was used to align contigs to IMGT TRBV, TRBD and TRBJ reference genes, and CDR3 was defined according to IMGT. Clonotypes above 0.1% frequency were classified as highly expanded clones. Repertoire diversity was measured by Shannon entropy, and V-J evenness by the Gini coefficient. Public clonotypes were defined as clonotypes shared by more than one individual. Using fastp trimming at Q25 and MiXCR clonotype assembly, TCRdb reanalyzed the public sequencing data and kept in-frame beta chains. CDR3 protein duplicates are merged, each entry listing the most common genes and DNA. The V and J calls and clone size come from TCRdb's table, not from the authors' own analysis. Recorded for this sample are about 520,000 distinct CDR3 sequences; more than 10% of them occurred a single time. The ten most abundant clones make up roughly 8.9% of the sample.

The same sample was also used in a study of T cells in Graves' hyperthyroidism and ophthalmopathy. Looking at the second paper: Graves' hyperthyroidism was defined as stable when no progression to ophthalmopathy occurred over 18 months of follow-up. Hyperthyroidism patients were newly diagnosed, with disease duration under 2 months, and aged 18 to 65 years. Exclusion was applied to patients with uncontrolled infections, other autoimmune diseases, pregnancy or lactation. Diagnoses were based on clinical symptoms, serum thyroxine and TRAb, thyroid ultrasound and orbital computed tomography. A first-round RT-PCR of the TCR CDR3 used the HTBI primer set with the Qiagen OneStep RT-PCR kit. Blood samples also contained most of the expanded thyroid clonotypes (frequency above 0.001), which suggests that blood repertoires may reflect thyroid immune responses. In cross-validation, a model built on a 13 V-J signature told ophthalmopathy apart from stable hyperthyroidism with approximately 90% sensitivity and roughly 81% specificity, and in testing the same model reached 80%/75%. In validation, the model predicted progression to ophthalmopathy with around 71% sensitivity and approximately 78% specificity, a median of 6.5 months before onset. TCR V-J signatures able to tell the groups apart were searched for in a discovery cohort of 100 patients, of whom over 40 had Graves' ophthalmopathy and roughly 58 had stable Graves' hyperthyroidism. An independent validation cohort of about 20 hyperthyroidism patients and 15 or so patients who later progressed to ophthalmopathy tested prospective prediction of ophthalmopathy. The roughly 100 discovery patients were randomly divided into training and test sets at a 7:3 ratio. In about 6 Graves' hyperthyroidism patients, the study also compared T-cell repertoires from thyroid tissue with T-cell repertoires from blood. After blood sampling, hyperthyroidism patients were treated with methimazole at a starting dose of 30 mg daily, and ophthalmopathy patients were treated with high-dose intravenous methylprednisolone. A second multiplex PCR round built the libraries, followed by size selection and purification. The libraries were sequenced on an Illumina HiSeq2000 using paired-end 100 bp reads. SOAPnuke was used to process the raw data, throwing out any read that contained adapters or uncalled bases, had a mean Phred below 15, or lacked an exact constant-primer or identifier match. High-quality paired reads were merged with COPE v1.2.5, and unique nucleotide sequences were defined as clonotypes. MiTCR v1.1 was used to align the clonotypes against IMGT TRBV, TRBD and TRBJ reference segments. Only V-J combinations with frequency above 0.0001, covering about 99% of repertoires, were analysed. A TCS score was defined as the ratio between F50 (clonal expansion) and ExV (chaos), using BLOSUM62-based TCRdist between CDR3 peptides within each V-J. Welch's t-statistics and random forest reduced several hundred V-J features to roughly 13, which were used in a naive Bayes classifier (R e1071). Sample size was not statistically predetermined, and blinding of investigators to group allocation was not performed. The paper describes TCR Vbeta CDR3 sequencing of 135 peripheral blood samples, made up of approximately 40 ophthalmopathy patients, roughly 72 hyperthyroidism patients and 17 progressor patients.

The chain joins TRBV24-1 to TRBJ2-5; tentative D gene TRBD2, with 6 bases matching. The source material was peripheral blood mononuclear cells (PBMCs), sampled at new diagnosis, from a patient treated with antithyroid drugs. This TCR came from a woman aged 30 to 39 with Graves disease. Donor details come from another sample of the same person, matched by shared clones. Here the CDR3 is given as CATSDLYLEGQETQYF. The DNA sequence is as follows: TGTGCCACCAGTGATTTGTATTTGGAGGGGCAAGAGACCCAGTACTTC.